The 27 T cell receptor beta chains below all came from one sample that was sequenced in a study of cytomegalovirus exposure and HLA in healthy donors. In the PCR, 60 Vbeta and 13 Jbeta primers were used. Profiled with immunoSEQ multiplex PCR; TCRdb holds only in-frame clones, not every one. The sample shows under 200,000 clones, about 70% of them seen only once. Material: PBMCs. All receptors come from a woman in her thirties or forties in good health and CMV-seropositive.

The CDR3 DNA sequence: TGTGCCAGCAGACGCGAAGTCGGGGGGTGGGAGACCCAGTACTTC. It yields the protein CASRREVGGWETQYF. V is TRBV11-2 and J is TRBJ2-5; 7 bases line up with TRBD2. The germline V gene has CDR1 SGHAT and CDR2 FQNNGV. The CDR3 sequence is 15 residues long. J gave up 5 bases and V 6 bases, and 12 bases lay outside the gene matches. The variable domain in full, completed from reference TRBV11-2 and TRBJ2-5, reads EAGVAQSPRYKIIEKRQSVAFWCNPISGHATLYWYQQILGQGPKLLIQFQNNGVVDDSQLPKDRFSAERLKGVDSTLKIQPAKLEDSAVYLCASRREVGGWETQYFGPGTRLLVL.

This clone was detected once. The chain employs TRBV4-2 and TRBJ2-3; TRBD1 aligns across 9 bases. This CDR3 has 16 amino acids. V lost 0 bases, J lost 5 bases, and 6 bases stayed unmatched. The germline V gene has CDR1 LGHNA and CDR2 YNFKEQ. CDR3 region: CASSQDRDRELDTQYF. The CDR3 DNA follows: TGTGCCAGCAGCCAAGACCGGGACAGGGAGTTAGATACGCAGTATTTT.

The rearrangement uses TRBV7-3 and TRBJ2-2, with 7 bases aligning to TRBD1. The CDR3 is made up of 15 amino acids. The V segment lost 6 bases and the J segment 1 base; nucleotides outside the gene matches: 5. Germline V CDR1 and CDR2: SGHTA, FQGTGA. The CDR3, as DNA: TGTGCCAGCAGGGTAACAGGGGAGAACACCGGGGAGCTGTTTTTT. Its protein product is CASRVTGENTGELFF.

The V gene is TRBV28, the J gene TRBJ1-3, with 9 bases matching TRBD1. CDR3 length equals 18 residues. Losses at the gene ends were 8 bases for V and 3 bases for J; bases not matched to a gene: 17. Germline-derived CDR1 and CDR2 are MDHEN and SYDVKM. The DNA for the CDR3 is TGTGCCAGCGGGGCCCGGGACAGGGATAGACTCGGTGGAAACACCATATATTTT. This gives the protein CASGARDRDRLGGNTIYF.

This chain connects TRBV6-5 to TRBJ1-2; weak D call: TRBD1 (6 bases). V lost 6 bases, J lost 4 bases, and 15 bases lay in between. Germline loops: CDR1 MNHEY, CDR2 SVGAGI. The CDR3 runs 14 residues. As DNA, the CDR3 is TGTGCCAGCAGGGGGGGGGCAGGGGCCTATGGCTACACCTTC. Translated: CASRGGAGAYGYTF.

J is TRBJ2-3 and V is TRBV27, with D possibly being TRBD2 (6 bases). The germline V and J ends were trimmed by 4 bases and 1 base, with 15 bases remaining between them. The CDR3 sequence is 16 residues long. Germline V gene data show CDR1 as MNHEY and CDR2 as SMNVEV (reference sequence). As DNA, the CDR3 is TGTGCCAGCAGTTCGAGAATGCGGGAAGGCACAGATACGCAGTATTTT. This gives the protein CASSSRMREGTDTQYF.

The V gene is TRBV27, the J gene TRBJ2-1; D may be TRBD2 (5 bases). Trimming removed 6 bases at V and 6 bases at J, with 15 bases between. The germline gives CDR1 MNHEY, CDR2 SMNVEV (reference sequence). This CDR3 spans 14 amino acids. As DNA, the CDR3 is TGTGCCAGCAGACCTTTGGGTGGAGGCAATGAGCAGTTCTTC. Translated, it gives CASRPLGGGNEQFF.

V usage is TRBV7-9 and J usage is TRBJ1-1, with D perhaps matching TRBD1 (6 bases). Trimming took off 6 bases at V and 3 bases at J, with 20 bases between the two ends. Looked up from germline, CDR1 is SEHNR and CDR2 is FQNEAQ (reference sequence). This CDR3 comprises 16 residues. CDR3 coding DNA: TGTGCCAGCAGAGCACCGGACAGTGGGTCGCACACTGAAGCTTTCTTT. Residues: CASRAPDSGSHTEAFF.

The chain has TRBV9 and TRBJ2-1; D is possibly TRBD1 (6 bases). The V gene's germline CDR1 is SGDLS and CDR2 YYNGEE. The CDR3 sequence is 15 residues long. The germline V and J ends were trimmed by 0 bases and 8 bases, with 15 bases remaining between them. Written as DNA, the CDR3 is TGTGCCAGCAGCGTAGAAGGGCAGGGGTGGGATGAGCAGTTCTTC. Encoded protein: CASSVEGQGWDEQFF.

The genes are TRBV6-5 and TRBJ1-2; D is possibly TRBD1 (6 bases). The length of the CDR3 is 15 residues. In germline, CDR1 is MNHEY, CDR2 SVGAGI. The ends were cut back, 2 bases at V and 10 bases at J, with 20 bases in the middle. The CDR3 nucleotides read TGTGCCAGCAGTTACACACCAGGGGATGGAATCGTCTACACCTTC. Protein sequence: CASSYTPGDGIVYTF.

The V gene is TRBV27, the J gene TRBJ1-2; the D gene is possibly TRBD1 (6 bases). Per germline, CDR1 MNHEY and CDR2 SMNVEV (reference sequence). This CDR3 is built from 14 residues. Trimming shortened V by 3 bases and J by 6 bases, and 14 bases separated the two germline ends. CDR3 DNA sequence: TGTGCCAGCAGTTTCGTGCCACAGGGTCATGGCTACACCTTC. It is translated as CASSFVPQGHGYTF.

This clone was counted between two and nine times. The V call is TRBV6-1, the J call TRBJ2-5; TRBD1 might be the D (5 bases). Looked up from germline, CDR1 is MNHNS and CDR2 is SASEGT. The CDR3 loop spans 14 amino acids. V lost 1 base to trimming and J lost 6 bases, with 12 bases between them. This CDR3 is CASSEGQGRQTQYF. The CDR3 nucleotides read TGTGCCAGCAGTGAAGGTCAGGGTCGGCAGACCCAGTACTTC.

The rearrangement joins TRBV28 to TRBJ2-1, with TRBD2 matching 12 bases. The length of the CDR3 is 16 residues. Trimming at V came to 4 bases and at J to 7 bases, leaving 8 bases not matched to a gene. Looked up from germline, CDR1 is MDHEN and CDR2 is SYDVKM. DNA for the CDR3: TGTGCCAGCAGTTCCCCAGCTAGCGGGAGGGAGAATGAGCAGTTCTTC. Amino acids: CASSSPASGRENEQFF. Full variable domain (remainder filled in from reference TRBV28 and TRBJ2-1): DVKVTQSSRYLVKRTGEKVFLECVQDMDHENMFWYRQDPGLGLRLIYFSYDVKMKEKGDIPEGYSVSREKKERFSLILESASTNQTSMYLCASSSPASGRENEQFFGPGTRLTVL.

This rearrangement joins TRBV19 to TRBJ1-2; tentatively, D is TRBD1 (5 bases). This CDR3 is 15 amino acids long. CDR1 and CDR2 (germline): LNHDA, SQIVND (reference sequence). V was cut by 1 base and J by 5 bases, with 14 bases left in between. DNA for the CDR3: TGTGCCAGTAGTATAGTCCAGGGACTGGAGTATGGCTACACCTTC. Amino acids: CASSIVQGLEYGYTF.

There are a few counts of this clone. The chain employs TRBV29-1 and TRBJ2-1, with TRBD1 as a possible D gene (6 bases). Germline V gene lookup returns CDR1 SQVTM and CDR2 ANQGSEA. This CDR3 is 13 amino acids long. Trimming removed 3 bases from V and 5 bases from J, with 11 bases in between. The CDR3 is CSVDSWTDNEQFF. Written as DNA, the CDR3 is TGCAGCGTTGACTCTTGGACAGACAATGAGCAGTTCTTC.

V gene TRBV5-1 combines with J gene TRBJ2-1; possible D gene TRBD1, 5 bases. The V gene lost 0 bases and the J gene lost 4 bases, with 17 bases spanning the gap. The CDR3 runs to 17 residues. Germline V gives CDR1 SGHRS, CDR2 YFSETQ. In DNA form, the CDR3 reads TGCGCCAGCAGCTTGGCCATGGGGCCCAACCTTTACAATGAGCAGTTCTTC. This gives the protein CASSLAMGPNLYNEQFF.

This clone was seen just once. Within the sample, other DNA sequences also encode this same CDR3. This chain joins TRBV6-5 and TRBJ1-1; 7 nucleotides line up with TRBD1. The CDR3 has 14 residues. Germline V gene lookup returns CDR1 MNHEY and CDR2 SVGAGI. V lost 3 bases to trimming and J lost 1 base; unmatched junction nucleotides: 2. CDR3 residues: CASSYGTANTEAFF. DNA for the CDR3: TGTGCCAGCAGTTATGGGACAGCGAACACTGAAGCTTTCTTT.

This clone turned up a few times. V usage is TRBV28 and J usage is TRBJ2-7; 8 positions match TRBD1. The CDR3 has 14 residues. Trimming removed 5 bases from V and 3 bases from J; junction bases left unmatched: 6. Germline V gene data show CDR1 as MDHEN and CDR2 as SYDVKM. CDR3 region: CASSDTTGGYEQYF. The CDR3 DNA reads as TGTGCCAGCAGTGACACTACAGGGGGCTACGAGCAGTACTTC.

This clone was observed a few times. The J gene is TRBJ2-2, the V gene TRBV5-4; 9 bases agree with TRBD1. Trimming cost V 2 bases and J 4 bases; bases outside gene matches: 6. Germline V gene sequence: CDR1 SGHNT, CDR2 YYREEE (reference sequence). The CDR3 length is 16 residues. For the CDR3, the DNA is TGTGCCAGCAGCTTAACCGGGACAGGGATCACCGGGGAGCTGTTTTTT. This codes for CASSLTGTGITGELFF.

The genes are TRBV5-1 and TRBJ2-7; 7 bases align to TRBD1. From germline, CDR1 is SGHRS and CDR2 YFSETQ. The CDR3 totals 14 residues. J was trimmed by 0 bases and V by 0 bases; bases with no gene match: 0. CDR3 nucleotides: TGCGCCAGCAGCTTGGACAGGGGCTCCTACGAGCAGTACTTC. This codes for CASSLDRGSYEQYF.

This chain connects TRBV5-1 to TRBJ2-2; 8 bases agree with TRBD1. Germline V gene sequence: CDR1 SGHRS, CDR2 YFSETQ. Trimming took 4 bases from V and 5 from J; bases not matched to a gene: 4. The CDR3 is 14 amino acids. CDR3 in DNA: TGCGCCAGCAGCGCCGGACAGGGAACCGGGGAGCTGTTTTTT. Its protein is CASSAGQGTGELFF.

The V gene is TRBV6-1, the J gene TRBJ2-7; TRBD2 matches at 7 bases. The CDR3 spans 13 residues. V gave up 7 bases and J gave up 3 bases; unmatched junction bases: 6. Germline values: CDR1 MNHNS, CDR2 SASEGT. CDR3 nucleotide sequence: TGTGCCAGCATCTCGGGACTACTCTACGAGCAGTACTTC. Residues: CASISGLLYEQYF.

The DNA of the CDR3 is TGTGCCAGCAGCTTGCAGGGGGTAACTGGAAACACCATATATTTT. Translated: CASSLQGVTGNTIYF. The chain links TRBV6-5 to TRBJ1-3, with 7 bases identical to TRBD1. The CDR3 has 15 amino acids. Germline CDR1 and CDR2: MNHEY and SVGAGI. V trimming: 6 bases; J trimming: 2 bases; junction bases outside the gene matches: 7.

This clone was found once. This chain uses TRBV5-1 with TRBJ1-1; the match to TRBD1 covers 11 bases. The CDR3 length is 15 residues. Germline lookup yields CDR1 SGHRS and CDR2 YFSETQ. V lost 4 bases, J lost 4 bases, and 6 bases stayed unmatched. The CDR3 loop reads CASSPRTGGVTEAFF. CDR3 sequence (DNA): TGCGCCAGCAGCCCCAGGACAGGGGGCGTCACTGAAGCTTTCTTT. Full variable domain (rest looked up from reference TRBV5-1 and TRBJ1-1): KAGVTQTPRYLIKTRGQQVTLSCSPISGHRSVSWYQQTPGQGLQFLFEYFSETQRNKGNFPGRFSGRQFSNSRSEMNVSTLELGDSALYLCASSPRTGGVTEAFFGQGTRLTVV.

This clone was seen more than once but under ten times. This chain connects TRBV11-2 to TRBJ1-3; unclear D gene. CDR3 length: 14 residues. Looked up from germline, CDR1 is SGHAT and CDR2 is FQNNGV. With 2 bases removed from V and 2 bases from J, the gap between germline ends came to 7 bases. CDR3 nucleotides: TGTGCCAGCAGCTTAACAGCGGCTGGAAACACCATATATTTT. Translation gives CASSLTAAGNTIYF.

The chain joins TRBV6-6 to TRBJ1-1; 7 bases line up with TRBD1. Germline loops: CDR1 MNHNY, CDR2 SVGAGI (reference sequence). V lost 7 bases, J lost 11 bases, and 16 bases stayed unmatched. The CDR3 length is 14 residues. The CDR3 here is CASTYAEGAPDAFF. DNA for the CDR3: TGTGCCAGCACCTACGCGGAGGGGGCGCCGGACGCTTTCTTT.

The J gene is TRBJ2-7, the V gene TRBV6-1; 10 bases fit TRBD2. The V and J ends lost 2 bases and 1 base, in that order; junction bases with no gene match: 5. Germline V CDR1 and CDR2: MNHNS, SASEGT. The CDR3 loop spans 16 amino acids. The CDR3 region is CASSESSSGRSYEQYF. Written as DNA, the CDR3 is TGTGCCAGCAGTGAATCGAGTAGCGGGAGGTCCTACGAGCAGTACTTC.